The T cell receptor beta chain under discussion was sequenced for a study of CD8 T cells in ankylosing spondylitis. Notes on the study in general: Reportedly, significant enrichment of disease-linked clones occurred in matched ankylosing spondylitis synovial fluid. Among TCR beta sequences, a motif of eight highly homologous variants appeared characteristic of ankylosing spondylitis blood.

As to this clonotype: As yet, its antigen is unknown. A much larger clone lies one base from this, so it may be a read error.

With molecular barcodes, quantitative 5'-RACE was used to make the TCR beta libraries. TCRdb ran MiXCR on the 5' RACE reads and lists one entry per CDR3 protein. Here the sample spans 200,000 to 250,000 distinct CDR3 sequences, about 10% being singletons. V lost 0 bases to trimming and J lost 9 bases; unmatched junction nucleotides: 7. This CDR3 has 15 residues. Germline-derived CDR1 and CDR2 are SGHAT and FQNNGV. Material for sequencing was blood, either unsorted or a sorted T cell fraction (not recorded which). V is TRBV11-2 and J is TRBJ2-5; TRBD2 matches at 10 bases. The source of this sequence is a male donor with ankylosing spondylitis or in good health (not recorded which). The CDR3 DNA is TGTGCCAGCAGCTTAGAGGGAGCGGGAGGGGAGGCCCAGTACTTC. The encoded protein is CASSLEGAGGEAQYF. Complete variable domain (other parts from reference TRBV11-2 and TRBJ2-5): EAGVAQSPRYKIIEKRQSVAFWCNPISGHATLYWYQQILGQGPKLLIQFQNNGVVDDSQLPKDRFSAERLKGVDSTLKIQPAKLEDSAVYLCASSLEGAGGEAQYFGPGTRLLVL.